The next 4 T cell receptor beta chains were all read from a single sample in a study of graft-versus-host responses after intestinal transplantation. TCRdb's copy holds only in-frame clones and misses some; the assay was immunoSEQ multiplex PCR. The sample carries 15,000 to 20,000 clones, roughly 82% recorded once. Intraepithelial and lamina propria lymphocytes were released after the graft tissue was processed. Here the sequenced sample was ileum tissue, taken 17 days after transplant. These receptors were obtained from a human patient who received an intestinal transplant, so some T cells may come from the graft donor.

This rearrangement joins TRBV6-1 to TRBJ1-2, with D tentatively TRBD1 (5 bases). Germline CDR1 and CDR2: MNHNS and SASEGT. The V end lost 1 base, the J end lost 4 bases, and 13 bases lay between the germline ends. The CDR3 sequence is 15 residues long. The CDR3 region has the DNA TGTGCCAGCAGTGAAGAGGCGGGGGGTGGCTATGGCTACACCTTC. It specifies CASSEEAGGGYGYTF.

The CDR3 protein is CASSIVGTSETYEQYF. The CDR3 region has the DNA TGCGCCAGCAGCATAGTAGGGACTAGTGAAACCTACGAGCAGTACTTC. The V call is TRBV5-1, the J call TRBJ2-7, with 8 bases aligning to TRBD2. The CDR3 runs to 16 residues. Per germline, CDR1 SGHRS and CDR2 YFSETQ. The ends lost 4 bases at V and 2 bases at J; junction bases unmatched: 11.

This clone showed up just once. An end of the junction differs from the germline gene, which may be a read error. This specimen includes other DNA sequences encoding the same CDR3. The chain uses TRBV5-1 and TRBJ1-4; possible D gene TRBD1, 6 bases. This CDR3 comprises 14 residues. Germline V lookup: CDR1 SGHRS, CDR2 YFSETQ. The DNA of the CDR3 is TGCGCCAGCAGTTTGGGGACATTAGACGAAAAACTGTTTTTC. This codes for CASSLGTLDEKLFF.

V usage is TRBV7-3 and J usage is TRBJ2-1; perhaps TRBD2 as D (7 bases). Deletions cut 2 bases from V and 0 bases from J, with 14 bases between. This CDR3 is built from 17 residues. Germline V gives CDR1 SGHTA, CDR2 FQGTGA. The CDR3 DNA sequence: TGTGCCAGCAGCTTAGGGGGGGCAGGCGTCTCCTACAATGAGCAGTTCTTC. It specifies CASSLGGAGVSYNEQFF.